This T cell receptor beta chain is drawn from a study of blood T cell repertoires in COVID-19. Authors' analysis steps: Amplification from reference gene primers served as the basis for estimated nucleated cell counts. The data were produced by immunoSEQ multiplex PCR, yet TCRdb's version contains in-frame clones alone and is incomplete. Clone size and V and J calls were adopted from that table, with D and trimming inferred from the DNA. The data show 9,500 to 15,000 clones, about four fifths seen once. This CDR3 is built from 14 residues. Germline V gives CDR1 MNHNY, CDR2 SVGAGI (reference sequence). With 7 bases clipped from V and 7 bases from J, the junction kept 11 bases outside the gene matches.

The chain combines TRBV6-6 with TRBJ1-2, with TRBD1 matching 8 bases. The receptor comes from a man at least 80 years old with acute or convalescent COVID-19. The sample was peripheral blood. DNA of the CDR3: TGTGCCAGCACCCAGGGACAGGAGAGCCCTGGCTACACCTTC. As protein: CASTQGQESPGYTF.